This T cell receptor (beta chain) comes out of a study of T cell responses to AZD1222 COVID-19 vaccine (dated by TCRdb to 2020 to 2022). Some background on the complete study: AZD1222 recipients whose second dose came at about 4 weeks and those whose second dose came at about 12 weeks were combined into one group, since spike-specific TCR depth and breadth did not differ between the two schedules. A total of 233 trial participants underwent TCR sequencing, of whom more than 200 had received two doses of AZD1222 and approximately 25 had received two doses of the MenACWY control vaccine. Enrollment into the trials was organized by age into subgroups of 18-55, 56-69 and 70-plus years, and those subgroups contained approximately 160, 26 and 62 TCR-sequenced participants, respectively. The research as a whole found: Epitopes outside the regions mutated in the B.1.351 and B.1.1.7 variants were reportedly recognized by nearly half of the unique spike-specific TCRs. The whole spike protein was spanned by vaccine-associated CD4 TCRs, and dominant responses were seen in regions 160-218 and 743-854. Because no day 14 peak-response samples were available, the repertoires could be characterized only after the peak T cell response. In the small 56-69-year group, the increase in depth fell short of significance, most likely because of low power. Participants were mostly white British, with more females than males. The authors suggested clonal diversity may have been underestimated. Conclusions about previously exposed vaccinees are limited, since just five or six AZD1222 recipients were seropositive for SARS-CoV-2 at baseline. After two AZD1222 doses, spike-specific TCR breadth and depth were significantly higher than at day 0 and than in MenACWY recipients.

The CDR3 regions of human TCRbeta chains were analyzed by immunosequencing. Per the original workflow: TCRs in the repertoires were compared against a reference library of SARS-CoV-2-specific TCRs that had been generated with the MIRA antigen-specificity platform. Breadth meant the fraction of unique TCRs that were SARS-CoV-2-associated, whereas depth meant the fraction of total T cells that were SARS-CoV-2-associated. Using the MIRA data, each spike-specific TCR was mapped to the spike region that the TCR reacts to and placed in a CD4 or CD8 class. Log10-transformed breadth and depth values were compared by one-way ANOVA with Sidak's multiple comparisons tests. TCRdb's version of the immuneACCESS table is confined to in-frame rearrangements and falls short of the full clone set. An unresolved V gene accounts for under half of the shortfall where checked; the remainder is of unknown origin. V, J and clone size are taken as reported in that table, and D and trimming were inferred from the DNA itself. This sample gives approximately 200,000 clones in total; 70% to 90% of them show up just once. The top ten clones comprise more than 7% of the sample.

Notes on this clone: There is no known antigen for this receptor. Nothing much larger sits one base from this clone, and base qualities are not available.

Reading from cysteine to phenylalanine, the CDR3 counts 12 amino acids. Of all the DNA, just the CDR3 is kept, 36 bases in frame from base 1. The junction carries 10 bases between V and J, which are trimmed by 2 bases and 9 bases respectively. CDR1 GTSNPN and CDR2 SVGIG were looked up in the germline V gene (reference sequence). In light of the paper, this sample's time point label describes: baseline before first vaccination. Samples from vaccinated people were obtained from the UK trials COV001 and COV002, which included a single-blind randomized controlled phase 2/3 trial of AZD1222 (ChAdOx1 nCoV-19) in healthy adults. Trial participant PBMC samples were collected at day 0 and day 28 after the second dose for TCRbeta chain sequencing.

The V and J genes are TRBV30 and TRBJ1-4, and possibly TRBD1, on 5 matching bases. This receptor was taken from an adult in good health. This material consisted of peripheral blood, taken on day 0 of AZD1222 vaccination. The CDR3 in this case is CAWSQSGQKLFF. The sequenced DNA is TGTGCCTGGAGTCAATCGGGGCAAAAACTGTTTTTT. The variable domain in full, with residues beyond the CDR3 obtained from the reference TRBV30 and TRBJ1-4 genes, is SQTIHQWPATLVQPVGSPLSLECTVEGTSNPNLYWYRQAAGRGLQLLFYSVGIGQISSEVPQNLSASRPQDRQFILSSKKLLLSDSGFYLCAWSQSGQKLFFGSGTQLSVL.